This T cell receptor beta chain derives from a study of CD8 T cells in ankylosing spondylitis. MiXCR was run by TCRdb on the 5' RACE reads, yielding one entry per CDR3 protein. The data hold about 360,000 distinct CDR3 sequences, with roughly 14% observed a single time. Whole-study results and caveats: A TCR beta motif made of roughly eight highly homologous variants seemed typical of ankylosing spondylitis blood.

This clonotype was seen a handful of times. What it recognizes is unknown. V dropped 6 bases and J dropped 2 bases, with 11 bases sitting between them. Germline CDR1 reads MNHEY; CDR2 reads SVGEGT. The CDR3 length is 14 residues. This chain joins TRBV6-2 or TRBV6-3 and TRBJ1-5, with a weak D call TRBD1 (5 bases). The sequence derives from a male donor with ankylosing spondylitis or in good health (not recorded which). The sequenced sample consisted of blood, either unsorted or a sorted T cell fraction (not recorded which). CDR3 residues: CASRGDLRNQPQHF. CDR3 bases: TGTGCCAGCAGAGGGGACCTCCGCAATCAGCCCCAGCATTTT.